The 26 T cell receptor beta chains reported below all come from one sample, sequenced in a study of technical replicates of blood from a handful of donors. The method was immunoSEQ multiplex PCR; TCRdb's version includes in-frame clones alone and lacks a portion of them. The table includes 65,000 to 80,000 clones, around 97% detected once. Sequenced input: T cells isolated from PBMCs. The receptors derive from a human donor in good health.

The V and J genes are TRBV19 and TRBJ1-4; weak D call: TRBD1 (6 bases). Trimming removed 7 bases from V and 0 bases from J, with 9 bases in between. Germline V gives CDR1 LNHDA, CDR2 SQIVND (reference sequence). This CDR3 comprises 14 residues. CDR3 region: CASTRGPTNEKLFF. DNA of the CDR3: TGTGCCAGTACCAGGGGCCCAACTAATGAAAAACTGTTTTTT.

The rearrangement uses TRBV20-1 and TRBJ2-1, with D perhaps TRBD2 (6 bases). The germline CDR1 and CDR2 sequences are DFQATT and SNEGSKA (reference sequence). The CDR3 length is 11 residues. Trimming removed 0 bases from V and 12 bases from J, with 9 bases in between. The DNA for the CDR3 is TGCAGTGCTAGAGACGGGAGAGGGCAGTTCTTC. Translated: CSARDGRGQFF.

The chain is built from TRBV4-1 and TRBJ2-3, with D possibly being TRBD1 (6 bases). Germline V gene data show CDR1 as MGHRA and CDR2 as YSYEKL. The CDR3 length is 15 residues. Trimming shortened V by 1 base and J by 3 bases, and 11 bases separated the two germline ends. The CDR3 nucleotides are TGCGCCAGCAGCCAAGGACTACAGGGTACAGATACGCAGTATTTT. Its translation: CASSQGLQGTDTQYF.

The chain recombines TRBV7-9 with TRBJ2-1, with a weak D call TRBD2 (5 bases). The CDR3 has 10 residues. Between the trimmed V and J ends, which lost 5 bases and 10 bases, there was a span of 6 bases. Germline V gene sequence: CDR1 SEHNR, CDR2 FQNEAQ (reference sequence). Written as DNA, the CDR3 is TGTGCCAGCAGCACGGGAGAGCAGTTCTTC. Protein product: CASSTGEQFF.

Remarks on this clone: Compared with germline, one end of the junction differs, possibly owing to a read error. The J gene is TRBJ1-2, the V gene TRBV2; 7 positions match TRBD1. Germline V lookup: CDR1 SNHLY, CDR2 FYNNEI. This CDR3 has 13 residues. CDR3 region: CASMKGGRGTYYF. In DNA, the CDR3 is TGTGCCAGCATGAAGGGTGGCAGGGGGACCTATTACTTC. Looking up the rest from reference TRBV2 and TRBJ1-2 gives the full variable domain: EPEVTQTPSHQVTQMGQEVILRCVPISNHLYFYWYRQILGQKVEFLVSFYNNEISEKSEIFDDQFSVERPDGSNFTLKIRSTKLEDSAMYFCASMKGGRGTYYFGSGTRLTVV.

This clone was counted a few times. The chain is built from TRBV6-1 and TRBJ1-1; no definite D call. Trimming shortened V by 1 base and J by 5 bases, and 14 bases separated the two germline ends. The CDR3 sequence is 15 residues long. Germline V gene data show CDR1 as MNHNS and CDR2 as SASEGT. The CDR3 protein is CASSEGRSSVTEAFF. The CDR3 DNA reads TGTGCCAGCAGTGAAGGGAGATCTAGTGTAACTGAAGCTTTCTTT.

This clone was observed once. The chain has TRBV2 and TRBJ2-2; 7 nucleotides agree with TRBD1. Losses at the gene ends were 7 bases for V and 10 bases for J; bases not matched to a gene: 18. This CDR3 contains 16 residues. Germline V gene data show CDR1 as SNHLY and CDR2 as FYNNEI. CDR3 coding DNA: TGTGCCAGCATCGCTCCCCCCCTGGACAGGACCCAGGAGCTGTTTTTT. It is translated as CASIAPPLDRTQELFF.

This sequence joins TRBV30 and TRBJ2-5; 8 positions match TRBD2. CDR1 and CDR2 from the germline V gene are GTSNPN and SVGIG (reference sequence). The CDR3 length is 18 residues. V trimming: 3 bases; J trimming: 5 bases; junction bases outside the gene matches: 20. CDR3 loop: CAWSARLPGGGRGETQYF. In nucleotides, the CDR3 is TGTGCCTGGAGCGCTCGTCTACCCGGCGGGGGGCGGGGGGAGACCCAGTACTTC.

The chain couples TRBV21-1 to TRBJ1-5; the D call in the table, TRBD1, was not verified against the DNA. TRBV21-1 is a pseudogene segment. This CDR3 spans 16 amino acids. The CDR3 reads CASSKGARDNNQPQHF. The CDR3 DNA reads TGTGCCAGCAGCAAAGGTGCCCGGGACAACAATCAGCCCCAGCATTTT.

This clone was detected only once. The J gene is TRBJ2-4, the V gene TRBV29-1; D is perhaps TRBD1 (5 bases). The CDR3 is 12 amino acids. With 6 bases removed from V and 8 bases from J, the gap between germline ends came to 14 bases. In germline, CDR1 is SQVTM, CDR2 ANQGSEA. The CDR3 here is CSVSQGDYIQYF. In DNA, the CDR3 is TGCAGCGTATCGCAGGGTGATTACATTCAGTACTTC.

The chain has TRBV7-2 and TRBJ1-3; D uncertain. Trimming stripped 1 base from V and 4 bases from J, with 8 bases between. The CDR3 has 14 amino acids. The germline gives CDR1 SGHTA, CDR2 FQGNSA. CDR3 region: CASSLGGSGNTIYF. The CDR3 nucleotides are TGTGCCAGCAGCTTAGGAGGCTCAGGAAACACCATATATTTT.

The chain recombines TRBV7-6 with TRBJ2-7; 11 bases align to TRBD1. The CDR3 is made up of 13 amino acids. Trimming took 7 bases from V and 3 from J; bases not matched to a gene: 2. The germline gives CDR1 SGHVS, CDR2 FNYEAQ. CDR3 coding DNA: TGTGCCAGCACCGGGACAGGGGGCTACGAGCAGTACTTC. It translates to CASTGTGGYEQYF.

The J gene is TRBJ2-7, the V gene TRBV14; D is possibly TRBD1 (6 bases). This CDR3 spans 15 amino acids. Germline CDR1 is SGHDN and CDR2 is FVKESK. V was cut by 2 bases and J by 2 bases, with 13 bases left in between. CDR3 protein: CASSQLTGSAYEQYF. The CDR3 coding sequence is TGTGCCAGCAGCCAACTTACAGGGTCAGCCTACGAGCAGTACTTC.

The V gene is TRBV9, the J gene TRBJ2-3, with D maybe TRBD1 (6 bases). The CDR3 length is 18 residues. Germline CDR1 is SGDLS and CDR2 is YYNGEE. With 1 base removed from V and 0 bases from J, the gap between germline ends came to 18 bases. The CDR3 region is CASSVTGHSFSSTDTQYF. The CDR3, as DNA: TGTGCCAGCAGCGTAACGGGACACTCTTTTTCTAGCACAGATACGCAGTATTTT.

The chain recombines TRBV13 with TRBJ2-7; D is unresolved. Germline V CDR1 and CDR2: PRHDT, FYEKMQ (reference sequence). This CDR3 has 12 residues. V lost 6 bases to trimming and J lost 4 bases, with 10 bases between them. This CDR3 is CASSHDLYEQYF. In DNA, the CDR3 is TGTGCCAGCAGTCATGACTTGTACGAGCAGTACTTC.

The gene calls are TRBV4-2 and TRBJ2-2, with 8 bases identical to TRBD2. The CDR3 contains 15 residues. The J segment lost 4 bases and the V segment lost 2 bases, leaving 3 bases of the junction unmatched. Germline CDR1 reads LGHNA; CDR2 reads YNFKEQ. In nucleotides, the CDR3 is TGTGCCAGCAGCCAAAGCGGGAGTCCCACCGGGGAGCTGTTTTTT. Encoded protein: CASSQSGSPTGELFF.

V usage is TRBV5-1 and J usage is TRBJ1-2; TRBD1 agrees at 10 bases. The CDR3 runs to 14 residues. The J segment lost 7 bases and the V segment lost 3 bases, leaving 6 bases of the junction unmatched. CDR1 SGHRS and CDR2 YFSETQ come from the germline V gene. The CDR3: CASSSPGQGFGYTF. DNA for the CDR3: TGCGCCAGCAGCTCGCCGGGACAGGGGTTTGGCTACACCTTC.

This clone has only one observation. This chain connects TRBV7-3 to TRBJ2-3; TRBD2 agrees at 11 bases. Germline lookup yields CDR1 SGHTA and CDR2 FQGTGA. With V trimmed by 6 bases and J by 1 base, 6 bases remained unmatched. The CDR3 spans 16 residues. The CDR3 reads CASRPGTSGGTDTQYF. DNA of the CDR3: TGTGCCAGCAGGCCCGGGACTAGCGGAGGCACAGATACGCAGTATTTT.

This clone has just one count. This rearrangement joins TRBV23-1 to TRBJ1-2, with 10 bases that match TRBD1. TRBV23-1 is an ORF; its function is uncertain. V shed 4 bases, J shed 2 bases, and the junction held 7 bases outside the gene matches. The CDR3 contains 16 residues. DNA of the CDR3: TGCGCCAGCAGTCGAGCCGGGACAGGGGCGAACTATGGCTACACCTTC. This translates into CASSRAGTGANYGYTF.

The count of this clone is one. This rearrangement joins TRBV28 to TRBJ2-7, with D possibly matching TRBD2 (6 bases). Per the germline V gene, CDR1 is MDHEN and CDR2 is SYDVKM. The CDR3 length is 12 residues. The CDR3 protein is CASSESSYEQYF. The CDR3 nucleotides are TGTGCATCTAGCGAGAGCTCCTACGAGCAGTACTTC.

This clone was seen a single time. The gene calls are TRBV6-5 and TRBJ2-7; TRBD2 matches 14 bases. After removal of 6 bases from V and 4 bases from J, the junction contained 5 bases not matched to a gene. The length of the CDR3 is 15 residues. The V gene's germline CDR1 is MNHEY and CDR2 SVGAGI. The CDR3 DNA sequence: TGTGCCAGCAGGGGGACTAGCGGGAGAACGTACGAGCAGTACTTC. The encoded protein is CASRGTSGRTYEQYF.

The chain combines TRBV29-1 with TRBJ1-2; TRBD1 agrees at 10 bases. Germline CDR1 SQVTM, CDR2 ANQGSEA. Trimming at V came to 3 bases and at J to 2 bases, leaving 12 bases not matched to a gene. The CDR3 totals 17 residues. The CDR3 here is CSVDGLSGDRGNYGYTF. DNA for the CDR3: TGCAGCGTTGACGGGCTGAGTGGGGACAGGGGCAACTATGGCTACACCTTC. Together with reference TRBV29-1 and TRBJ1-2, the CDR3 gives the full variable domain: SAVISQKPSRDICQRGTSLTIQCQVDSQVTMMFWYRQQPGQSLTLIATANQGSEATYESGFVIDKFPISRPNLTFSTLTVSNMSPEDSSIYLCSVDGLSGDRGNYGYTFGSGTRLTVV.

The chain combines TRBV19 with TRBJ2-7; 11 nucleotides match TRBD2. Per the germline V gene, CDR1 is LNHDA and CDR2 is SQIVND (reference sequence). J gave up 5 bases and V 6 bases, and 6 bases lay outside the gene matches. The CDR3 has 14 residues. In nucleotides, the CDR3 is TGTGCCAGTAGGACTAGCGGGGCTCGGAACGAGCAGTACTTC. This gives the protein CASRTSGARNEQYF. Full variable domain (missing parts from reference TRBV19 and TRBJ2-7): DGGITQSPKYLFRKEGQNVTLSCEQNLNHDAMYWYRQDPGQGLRLIYYSQIVNDFQKGDIAEGYSVSREKKESFPLTVTSAQKNPTAFYLCASRTSGARNEQYFGPGTRLTVT.

J is TRBJ2-1 and V is TRBV7-8; TRBD1 matches at 7 bases. This CDR3 is 16 amino acids long. J lost 4 bases, V lost 5 bases, and 11 bases had no gene match. The germline gives CDR1 SGHVS, CDR2 FQNEAQ. The CDR3 reads CASSHPYKDRYNEQFF. The CDR3, as DNA: TGTGCCAGCAGCCACCCATACAAGGACAGGTACAATGAGCAGTTCTTC.

The chain recombines TRBV7-8 with TRBJ2-3, with TRBD2 identical over 10 bases. The CDR3 is 18 residues long. CDR1 is SGHVS and CDR2 is FQNEAQ in the germline V gene. Unmatched junction bases numbered 8, after V lost 1 base and J lost 1 base. For the CDR3, the DNA is TGTGCCAGCAGCTTAGTTGGGCTAGCGGGAGTGGGCACAGATACGCAGTATTTT. This gives the protein CASSLVGLAGVGTDTQYF.

This chain links TRBV9 with TRBJ2-1; 9 bases line up with TRBD2. CDR1 SGDLS and CDR2 YYNGEE come from the germline V gene. Trimming removed 4 bases from V and 4 bases from J; junction bases left unmatched: 15. This CDR3 comprises 18 residues. CDR3 sequence reads: CASSWAGSGRHLYNEQFF. In nucleotides, the CDR3 is TGTGCCAGCAGCTGGGCAGGCAGCGGGAGGCACCTTTACAATGAGCAGTTCTTC. The full variable domain, completed using reference TRBV9 and TRBJ2-1, is DSGVTQTPKHLITATGQRVTLRCSPRSGDLSVYWYQQSLDQGLQFLIQYYNGEERAKGNILERFSAQQFPDLHSELNLSSLELGDSALYFCASSWAGSGRHLYNEQFFGPGTRLTVL.